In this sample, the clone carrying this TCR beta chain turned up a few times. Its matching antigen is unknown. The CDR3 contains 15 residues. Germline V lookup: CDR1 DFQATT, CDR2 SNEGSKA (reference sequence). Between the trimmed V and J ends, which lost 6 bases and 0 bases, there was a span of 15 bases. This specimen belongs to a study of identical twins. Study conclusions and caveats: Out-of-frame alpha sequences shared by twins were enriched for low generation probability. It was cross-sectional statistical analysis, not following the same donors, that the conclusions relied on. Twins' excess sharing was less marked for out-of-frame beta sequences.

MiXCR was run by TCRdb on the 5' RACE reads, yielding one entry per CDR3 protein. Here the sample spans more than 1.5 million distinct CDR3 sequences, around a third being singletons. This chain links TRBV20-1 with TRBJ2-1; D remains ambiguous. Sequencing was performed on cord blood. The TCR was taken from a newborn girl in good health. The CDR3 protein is CSARVEWSSYNEQFF. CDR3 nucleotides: TGCAGTGCCCGCGTAGAGTGGAGCTCCTACAATGAGCAGTTCTTC.